This TCR beta chain was sequenced in a study of cytomegalovirus exposure and HLA in healthy donors (dated by TCRdb to about 2017). A note on the overall study: According to a later analysis, the roughly 130 validation repertoires were produced on the same platform as the 700 or so repertoires of the first cohort. High-throughput TCR immunosequencing, statistical association of individual TCRs with disease status, and machine learning were combined to predict cytomegalovirus infection status. Along with the approximately 620-subject first cohort, a separate validation cohort of over a hundred different subjects was used. The study aimed to test whether signatures of past pathogen exposure could be identified by cataloging public T cell receptors.

The donors were included in the validation cohort of approximately 120 subjects, a group kept apart from the approximately 670-subject first cohort. In the case of this clone: The target of this receptor is not known. No quality values exist for individual bases; no much larger clone is one base distant.

Library method: the immunoSEQ multiplex PCR assay. Concerning the study's data processing: A statistical classification framework was built for diagnosing cytomegalovirus status from the catalog of TCR beta chain sequences. TCRdb took over this immuneACCESS table, retaining in-frame rearrangements with V and J assigned. Such tables are incomplete; in checked studies, under half of the missing clones stem from an unresolved V gene, and the remainder is unexplained. That table is the source of V, J and clone size, and D and trimming were worked out from the DNA. The sample profile shows 71,000 or so clones; around 96% of them were found once. The ten largest clones represent 1.4% of the sample. What the authors observed across the whole study: The classifier was reported to diagnose cytomegalovirus status with high specificity and sensitivity in both the original and validation cohorts. A later analysis had no HLA typing for the validation cohort, so co-occurrence there was scored across all 120 repertoires. A few of the identified cytomegalovirus-associated TCR beta chains were confirmed in vitro to be specific for cytomegalovirus antigens. It was suggested by the authors that the approach could potentially be generalized to other disease states and immunological phenotypes. Across donors, most TCR sequences were observed very rarely, whereas some public TCRs were present in many individuals. In a later analysis, TCRs clustered in the first cohort were found to also tend to co-occur in the 110 or so validation repertoires, with about 93% of cluster scores above 0. The study listed 150 to 200 TCR beta chains as associated with cytomegalovirus.

Sequencing input: PBMCs. The source is a young man in good health and CMV-seropositive.

The sequenced DNA is TGTGCCAGCAGTTTATCCATACCGGGACAGGCGAACACCATATATTTT. Its protein product is CASSLSIPGQANTIYF. The sequence joins TRBV27 to TRBJ1-3; 8 bases in between match TRBD1. The CDR3 has 16 amino acids, counting the end cysteine and phenylalanine. Of all the DNA, just the CDR3 is kept, 48 bases in frame from base 1. The germline V end is reduced by 0 bases and the J end by 7 bases; junction bases left unmatched: 8. Looking up the germline V gene (reference sequence) yields CDR1 MNHEY and CDR2 SMNVEV.